Shown below are 12 T cell receptor beta chains from a single sample sequenced in a study of CD8 T cells in ankylosing spondylitis. Overall study findings and caveats: Eight highly homologous variants formed a TCR beta motif that appeared characteristic of ankylosing spondylitis blood.

These TCRs are of unknown antigen specificity. In TCRdb, the 5' RACE reads were re-called with MiXCR into one record per CDR3 protein. The data show roughly 470,000 distinct CDR3 sequences, 20% to 30% seen once. Sequencing was performed on blood, either unsorted or a sorted T cell fraction (not recorded which). The receptors derive from a male donor with ankylosing spondylitis.

The chain joins TRBV7-8 to TRBJ1-2; no clear D. V lost 0 bases and J lost 8, with 16 bases in between. The CDR3 totals 15 residues. Germline lookup yields CDR1 SGHVS and CDR2 FQNEAQ. CDR3 bases: TGTGCCAGCAGCTTAGCCAGCCTGGCCCTTGGGGGCTACACCTTC. Translating gives CASSLASLALGGYTF. The full variable domain, in which reference TRBV7-8 and TRBJ1-2 provide the parts outside the CDR3, is GAGVSQSPRYKVAKRGQDVALRCDPISGHVSLFWYQQALGQGPEFLTYFQNEAQLDKSGLPSDRFFAERPEGSVSTLKIQRTQQEDSAVYLCASSLASLALGGYTFGSGTRLTVV.

The chain couples TRBV10-3 to TRBJ2-3; D unclear. CDR1 is ENHRY, CDR2 SYGVKD, per germline. CDR3 size: 14 residues. Trimming took off 0 bases at V and 4 bases at J, with 8 bases between the two ends. CDR3 nucleotides: TGTGCCATCAGTGAGTCCGGGCTTGCAGATACGCAGTATTTT. Protein sequence: CAISESGLADTQYF.

This sequence joins TRBV11-2 and TRBJ2-1, with D maybe TRBD2 (5 bases). Trimming pared 6 bases from V and 4 bases from J, leaving 16 bases between. CDR1 and CDR2 (germline): SGHAT, FQNNGV. CDR3 size: 15 residues. CDR3 amino acids: CASRQPGRTYNEQFF. The CDR3 nucleotides read TGTGCCAGCAGACAACCGGGAAGAACTTACAATGAGCAGTTCTTC. The variable domain in full, completed from reference TRBV11-2 and TRBJ2-1, reads EAGVAQSPRYKIIEKRQSVAFWCNPISGHATLYWYQQILGQGPKLLIQFQNNGVVDDSQLPKDRFSAERLKGVDSTLKIQPAKLEDSAVYLCASRQPGRTYNEQFFGPGTRLTVL.

The rearrangement joins TRBV3-1 to TRBJ1-6; D is ambiguous. The CDR3 totals 14 residues. V dropped 0 bases and J dropped 8 bases, with 8 bases sitting between them. The germline V gene has CDR1 LGHDT and CDR2 YNNKEL (reference sequence). In DNA, the CDR3 is TGTGCCAGCAGCCAAGATTTGTTGGATTCACCCCTCCACTTT. Encoded protein: CASSQDLLDSPLHF.

A few counts support this clonotype. The chain has TRBV27 and TRBJ2-1; the D gene is possibly TRBD2 (5 bases). Between the trimmed V and J ends, which lost 2 bases and 8 bases, there was a span of 13 bases. Germline CDR1 and CDR2: MNHEY and SMNVEV (reference sequence). The CDR3 is 14 residues long. This CDR3 reads CASSLASPGYEQFF. The CDR3 region has the DNA TGTGCCAGCAGTTTAGCGAGCCCGGGGTATGAGCAGTTCTTC.

Only one count was recorded for this clonotype. The chain uses TRBV24-1 and TRBJ2-1; TRBD2 aligns across 16 bases. This CDR3 spans 19 amino acids. Germline lookup yields CDR1 KGHDR and CDR2 SFDVKD. V was pared by 4 bases and J by 4 bases, with 9 bases of the junction left unmatched. Here the CDR3 reads CATSDTGTSGRGGYNEQFF. For the CDR3, the DNA is TGTGCCACCAGTGACACCGGGACTAGCGGGAGGGGTGGGTACAATGAGCAGTTCTTC.

Only a few counts were recorded for this clonotype. This chain links TRBV5-1 with TRBJ2-3, with 11 bases lining up with TRBD2. Trimming removed 3 bases from V and 2 bases from J; junction bases left unmatched: 17. This CDR3 has 20 residues. CDR1 is SGHRS and CDR2 is YFSETQ in the germline V gene. CDR3 protein: CASSSKIPGLAEALTDTQYF. CDR3 DNA sequence: TGCGCCAGCAGCTCGAAGATCCCGGGACTAGCGGAGGCCCTCACAGATACGCAGTATTTT.

Only a few counts were recorded for this clonotype. The J gene is TRBJ2-4, the V gene TRBV7-2; 7 bases fit TRBD1. The CDR3 is made up of 13 amino acids. Germline values: CDR1 SGHTA, CDR2 FQGNSA. The V gene end was trimmed by 2 bases and the J gene end by 10 bases; junction bases not matched to a gene: 5. CDR3 nucleotide sequence: TGTGCCAGCAGCTTATCGGACAGGTGGATTCAGTACTTC. Translated, it gives CASSLSDRWIQYF.

The chain uses TRBV11-2 and TRBJ1-2; D ambiguous. Germline values: CDR1 SGHAT, CDR2 FQNNGV. The CDR3 extends over 12 amino acids. Trimming took off 5 bases at V and 6 bases at J, with 10 bases between the two ends. The CDR3 nucleotides read TGTGCCAGCAGCCAACGGCAGGATGGCTACACCTTC. Protein: CASSQRQDGYTF.

This clonotype was observed a handful of times. The chain uses TRBV12-3 or TRBV12-4 and TRBJ2-2, with a tentative D call TRBD2 (5 bases). CDR3 length: 14 residues. Trimming removed 7 bases at V and 4 bases at J, with 13 bases between. The CDR3 here is CASTIGLATGELFF. The CDR3 DNA reads as TGTGCCAGCACCATTGGACTCGCCACCGGGGAGCTGTTTTTT.

The chain recombines TRBV12-3 or TRBV12-4 with TRBJ2-2, with D maybe TRBD1 (6 bases). The CDR3 runs to 16 residues. Trimming took 5 bases from V and 0 from J, leaving 13 bases between them. The DNA for the CDR3 is TGTGCCAGCAGTCTGATACAGGGAGCGAACACCGGGGAGCTGTTTTTT. It translates to CASSLIQGANTGELFF.

In this sample, this clonotype turned up a few times. The V call is TRBV5-1, the J call TRBJ2-3; D remains unclear. Germline V gene sequence: CDR1 SGHRS, CDR2 YFSETQ. Trimming left V 0 bases short and J 0 bases short, with 11 bases between. CDR3 length: 16 amino acids. Here the CDR3 reads CASSLDGAASTDTQYF. The CDR3 nucleotides read TGCGCCAGCAGCTTGGATGGCGCCGCTAGCACAGATACGCAGTATTTT.